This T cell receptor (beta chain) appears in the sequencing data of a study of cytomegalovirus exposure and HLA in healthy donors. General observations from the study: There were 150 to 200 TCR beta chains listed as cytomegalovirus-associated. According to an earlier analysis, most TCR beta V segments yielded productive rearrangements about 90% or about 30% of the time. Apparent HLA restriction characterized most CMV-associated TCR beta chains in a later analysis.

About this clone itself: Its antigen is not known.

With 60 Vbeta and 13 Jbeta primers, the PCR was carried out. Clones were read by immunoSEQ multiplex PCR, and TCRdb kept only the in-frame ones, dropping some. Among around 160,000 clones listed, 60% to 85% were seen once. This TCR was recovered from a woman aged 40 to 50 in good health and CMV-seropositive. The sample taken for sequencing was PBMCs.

CDR3 sequence: CASSPMGGYEQYF. The DNA of the CDR3 is TGTGCCAGCTCACCGATGGGAGGCTACGAGCAGTACTTC. The V gene is TRBV18, the J gene TRBJ2-7, with D possibly matching TRBD2 (6 bases). CDR1 and CDR2 (germline): KGHSH, LQKENI. Trimming shortened V by 3 bases and J by 3 bases, and 9 bases separated the two germline ends. This CDR3 region has 13 residues.